Sequencing of this T cell receptor (beta chain) was carried out in a study of control samples from healthy donors and cancer patients. Profiled with immunoSEQ multiplex PCR; TCRdb holds only in-frame clones, not every one. The data show around 26,000 clones, 75% to 85% seen once. The V end was cut by 0 bases, the J end by 7 bases, with 6 bases between. The CDR3 covers 12 residues. Germline V CDR1 and CDR2: LNHNV, YYDKDF (reference sequence). The origin of this receptor is a man aged 55 to 70 with colorectal cancer. The V call is TRBV15, the J call TRBJ1-2; D might be TRBD1 (5 bases). Sequencing was performed on PBMCs. For the CDR3, the DNA is TGTGCCACCAGCAGAGAGGGGGGTGGCTACACCTTC. This sequence encodes CATSREGGGYTF.